This T cell receptor (beta chain) was sequenced during a study of shared clonotypes between healthy human individuals. In the study overall: The composition of the donors was a couple of women and a few men aged 18 to 49.

Profiling relied on immunoSEQ multiplex PCR, and the TCRdb table lists in-frame clones only, not all of them. The sample includes roughly 680,000 clones, 72% of them seen just once. The source is a woman between 25 and 40 years old in good health. Sequencing was done on a sample of memory CD4+ T cells sorted from blood. Specified subset: CD45RA-negative fraction.

The CDR3 reads CASSKLTLTGTEAFF. The CDR3, as DNA: TGTGCCAGTTCGAAGTTGACCCTAACTGGCACTGAAGCTTTCTTT. The chain combines TRBV7-2 with TRBJ1-1; D gene ambiguous. The CDR3 loop spans 15 amino acids. Germline V gene lookup returns CDR1 SGHTA and CDR2 FQGNSA. With 9 bases removed from V and 4 bases from J, the gap between germline ends came to 21 bases.